The present entry profiles one T cell receptor (beta chain) with its context. Its antigen is unknown. The data derive from a study of T cell responses to AZD1222 COVID-19 vaccine. Libraries were prepared by immunoSEQ multiplex PCR; TCRdb keeps only in-frame clonotypes and omits some of them. The repertoire holds 75,000 to 90,000 clones, with approximately 90% as singletons. Germline V gene lookup returns CDR1 MNHEY and CDR2 SMNVEV (reference sequence). Trimming cost V 0 bases and J 7 bases, with 7 bases left between them. The CDR3 length is 12 residues. The study pooled second doses at about 4 or about 12 weeks. Study findings and constraints: Donors were mostly white British, more females; clonal diversity possibly underestimated. The study reported that nearly half of spike-specific TCRs target unmutated variant regions. Vaccine-associated CD4 TCRs spanned spike, dominant at 160-218 and 743-854.

The sequence came from an adult who received the AZD1222 COVID-19 vaccine. The sequencing here drew on peripheral blood, taken 28 days after the second AZD1222 dose. The chain recombines TRBV27 with TRBJ2-7; D might be TRBD1 (5 bases). CDR3 nucleotides: TGTGCCAGCAGTTTATCGGGGCGAGAGCAGTACTTC. Protein sequence: CASSLSGREQYF.